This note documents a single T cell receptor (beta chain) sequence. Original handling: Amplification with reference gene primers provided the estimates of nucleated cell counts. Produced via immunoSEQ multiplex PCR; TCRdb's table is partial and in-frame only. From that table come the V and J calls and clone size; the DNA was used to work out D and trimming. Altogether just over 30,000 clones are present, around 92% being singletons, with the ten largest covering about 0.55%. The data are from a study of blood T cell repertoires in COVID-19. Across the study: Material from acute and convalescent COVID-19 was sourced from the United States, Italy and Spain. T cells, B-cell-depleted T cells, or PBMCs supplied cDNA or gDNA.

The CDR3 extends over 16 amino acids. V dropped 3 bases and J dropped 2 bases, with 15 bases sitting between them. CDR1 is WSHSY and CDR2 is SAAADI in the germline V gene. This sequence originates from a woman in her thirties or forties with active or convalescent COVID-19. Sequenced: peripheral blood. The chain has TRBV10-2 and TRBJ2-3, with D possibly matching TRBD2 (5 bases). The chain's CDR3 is CASSDGLISPTDTQYF. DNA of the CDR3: TGCGCCAGCAGTGATGGACTTATAAGCCCCACAGATACGCAGTATTTT.